This T cell receptor beta chain appears in the sequencing data of a study of cytomegalovirus exposure and HLA in healthy donors. Study outcomes and limitations: At a 0.05 false discovery rate, a later analysis found around 17,000 TCR beta sequences to be associated with HLA alleles. Productive rates of about 87% or about 30% were seen for most TCR beta V segments in an earlier analysis. Analyses of presence and absence presupposed an approximately uniform sequencing depth across donors.

The CDR3 has 16 amino acids. Trimming cost V 1 base and J 4 bases, with 13 bases left between them. The germline CDR1 and CDR2 sequences are SGHTA and FQGNSA. On this clone: Its specificity is not known.

A multiplex PCR was run with 60 Vbeta primers and 13 Jbeta primers. As originally analysed: A follow-up analysis tallied tens of millions of unique TCR beta chains, about 11 million shared. Produced via immunoSEQ multiplex PCR; TCRdb's table is partial and in-frame only. V and J calls plus clone size are reproduced from that table; the DNA served to infer D and trimming. This sample lists just under 65,000 clones; its ten largest clones have approximately 15%. The clonotype originates from a boy between 10 and 17 years old in good health and CMV-seronegative. The chain has TRBV7-2 and TRBJ2-2; D is possibly TRBD2 (7 bases). Sequenced input: PBMCs. Here the CDR3 DNA reads TGTGCCAGCAGCTTAGATGTGGGGGGGGCCACCGGGGAGCTGTTTTTT. Translation: CASSLDVGGATGELFF.